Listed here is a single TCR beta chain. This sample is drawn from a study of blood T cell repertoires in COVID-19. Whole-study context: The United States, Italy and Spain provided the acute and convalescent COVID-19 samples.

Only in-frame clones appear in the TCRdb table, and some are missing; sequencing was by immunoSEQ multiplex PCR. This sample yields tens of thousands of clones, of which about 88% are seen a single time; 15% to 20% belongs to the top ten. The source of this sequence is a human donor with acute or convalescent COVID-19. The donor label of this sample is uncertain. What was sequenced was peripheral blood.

The CDR3 here is CSAQQVNEKLFF. CDR3 nucleotides: TGCAGCGCACAACAGGTTAATGAAAAACTGTTTTTT. This chain links TRBV29-1 with TRBJ1-4, with D perhaps matching TRBD1 (5 bases). The CDR3 length is 12 residues. CDR1 is SQVTM and CDR2 is ANQGSEA in the germline V gene. Trimming shortened V by 7 bases and J by 4 bases, and 10 bases separated the two germline ends.